A single sample gave rise to the 4 T cell receptor beta chains below, sequenced in a study of spatial heterogeneity in lung cancer. Time point described: blood at routine non-recurrence follow-up after resection. TCRs were sequenced from unsorted whole RNA of tumor, nontumor lung or PBMC. TCRdb called the 5' RACE reads again in MiXCR, with one record for every CDR3 protein. Seen here are more than 95,000 distinct CDR3 sequences, over 9% observed once, and the top ten hold roughly 17%. This specimen was PBMCs, taken at follow-up. The source of these receptors is a male donor with early-stage non-small cell lung cancer.

The V gene is TRBV10-3, the J gene TRBJ2-4; 15 bases fit TRBD2. The CDR3 totals 16 residues. CDR1 and CDR2 from the germline V gene are ENHRY and SYGVKD. J gave up 1 base and V 10 bases, and 5 bases lay outside the gene matches. The CDR3 nucleotides read TGTGCCACTGGACTAGCGGGGGGGCTGGCCAAAAACATTCAGTACTTC. Its translation is CATGLAGGLAKNIQYF.

The sample holds a few counts of this clonotype. The chain couples TRBV7-2 to TRBJ2-1; 13 nucleotides agree with TRBD2. The V gene end was trimmed by 5 bases and the J gene end by 8 bases; junction bases not matched to a gene: 6. This CDR3 is 15 amino acids long. Germline assignment: CDR1 SGHTA and CDR2 FQGNSA. CDR3 protein: CASSPGLAGSDEQFF. In DNA form, the CDR3 reads TGTGCCAGCAGCCCGGGACTAGCGGGGAGCGATGAGCAGTTCTTC.

Many counts were recorded for this clonotype. The CDR3: CASRTLPEDTQYF. The DNA of the CDR3 is TGTGCCAGCAGGACCCTGCCAGAAGATACGCAGTATTTT. The rearrangement joins TRBV28 to TRBJ2-3; D is undetermined. This CDR3 comprises 13 residues. Germline V lookup: CDR1 MDHEN, CDR2 SYDVKM. V shed 6 bases and J shed 5 bases, with 12 bases lying between them.

The V call is TRBV20-1, the J call TRBJ1-1; D gene uncertain. V gave up 5 bases and J gave up 2 bases, with 24 bases separating them. This CDR3 is built from 17 residues. Germline V gene lookup returns CDR1 DFQATT and CDR2 SNEGSKA (reference sequence). CDR3 nucleotide sequence: TGCAGTGCTCCCGCTTCAAAGGTTAGCGGCGGCAACACTGAAGCTTTCTTT. Amino acid sequence: CSAPASKVSGGNTEAFF.